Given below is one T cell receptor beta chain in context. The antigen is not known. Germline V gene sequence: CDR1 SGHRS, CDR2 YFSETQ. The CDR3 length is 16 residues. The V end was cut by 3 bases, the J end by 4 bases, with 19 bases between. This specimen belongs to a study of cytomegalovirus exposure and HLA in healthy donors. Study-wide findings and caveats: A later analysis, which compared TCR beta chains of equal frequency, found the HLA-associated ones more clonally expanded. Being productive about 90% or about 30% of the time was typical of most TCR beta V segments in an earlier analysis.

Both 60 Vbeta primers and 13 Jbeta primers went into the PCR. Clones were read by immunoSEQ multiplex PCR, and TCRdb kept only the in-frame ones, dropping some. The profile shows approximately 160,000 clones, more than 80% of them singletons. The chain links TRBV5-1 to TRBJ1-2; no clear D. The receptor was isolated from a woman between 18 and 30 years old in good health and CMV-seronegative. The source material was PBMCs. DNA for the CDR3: TGCGCCAGCAGCTCCTCCGGGCCCCAGGAGGGCTATGGCTACACCTTC. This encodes CASSSSGPQEGYGYTF.